This TCR beta chain was identified during a study of siplizumab effects on memory and regulatory T cells. Sequencing was performed with immunoSEQ multiplex PCR; in TCRdb, only in-frame clones are kept and a portion is missing. The table has some 65,000 clones, around 90% seen once; the top ten hold around 1.8%. Germline V gene lookup returns CDR1 SQVTM and CDR2 ANQGSEA. CDR3 length equals 14 residues. With 6 bases clipped from V and 8 bases from J, the junction kept 6 bases outside the gene matches. The receptor comes from a human donor in good health. The chain employs TRBV29-1 and TRBJ2-1; 14 positions agree with TRBD2. Sequencing used Tregs sorted from blood. The CDR3 spells CSVVGLAGGHEQFF. The CDR3 bases are TGCAGCGTAGTTGGACTAGCGGGAGGTCATGAGCAGTTCTTC.